This TCR beta chain was profiled in a study of CD8 T cells in ankylosing spondylitis. Quantitative molecular-barcoded 5'-RACE generated the TCR beta libraries. Via MiXCR, TCRdb re-called the 5' RACE reads, giving one row per CDR3 protein. The sample yields 25,000 or so distinct CDR3 sequences, approximately 7.9% seen once. The germline V gene has CDR1 SEHNR and CDR2 FQNEAQ (reference sequence). V lost 3 bases, J lost 1 base, and 9 bases lay in between. CDR3 size: 14 residues. Study-wide results and limits: Ankylosing spondylitis blood seemed to carry a telltale TCR beta motif made of under 10 highly homologous variants. Clones linked to disease, bearing a CD8+ phenotype, were relatively rare in peripheral blood.

In this sample, this clonotype turned up many times. Its specificity is not known. Sequencing was performed on blood. The rearrangement links TRBV7-9 to TRBJ1-1, with a tentative D call TRBD1 (5 bases). This sequence originates from a male donor with ankylosing spondylitis or in good health (not recorded which). The CDR3 sequence is CASSFSQGNTEAFF. CDR3 coding DNA: TGTGCCAGCAGCTTTAGTCAGGGGAACACTGAAGCTTTCTTT.